These 5 T cell receptor beta chains share one sample of origin, sequenced in a study of memory CD4+ T cells and cytomegalovirus serostatus. The assay was immunoSEQ multiplex PCR, and TCRdb's table has in-frame clones only and misses some. The sample comprises roughly 28,000 clones, around 76% of which are singletons, and over 1% rests with the top ten. The sort gate was single viable CD3+CD4+CD8-CD45RO+ cells for memory CD4+ T cells. Material: memory CD4+ T cells from blood. The receptors shown here come from an adult in good health and CMV-seronegative.

CDR3 nucleotides: TGCGCCAGCAGCTTCCCCCAAGACCCAGAATCGTCGAACACTGAAGCTTTCTTT. Its protein is CASSFPQDPESSNTEAFF. The J gene is TRBJ1-1, the V gene TRBV5-1; no definite D call. The CDR3 is 18 amino acids. Germline V gene sequence: CDR1 SGHRS, CDR2 YFSETQ. The V end lost 2 bases, the J end lost 1 base, and 21 bases lay between the germline ends.

The chain carries TRBV5-1 and TRBJ1-4; D is unclear. The CDR3 runs to 14 residues. CDR1 and CDR2 (germline): SGHRS, YFSETQ. With 0 bases removed from V and 0 bases from J, the gap between germline ends came to 3 bases. The CDR3 loop reads CASSLETTNEKLFF. In DNA form, the CDR3 reads TGCGCCAGCAGCTTGGAAACAACTAATGAAAAACTGTTTTTT.

This clone has a handful of counts. The chain links TRBV30 to TRBJ1-2; 9 bases are shared with TRBD1. This CDR3 has 15 residues. From germline, CDR1 is GTSNPN and CDR2 SVGIG (reference sequence). The V segment lost 0 bases and the J segment 7 bases; nucleotides outside the gene matches: 9. The CDR3 reads CAWSVSSGTGFGYTF. In nucleotides, the CDR3 is TGTGCCTGGAGTGTTTCATCCGGGACAGGGTTTGGCTACACCTTC.

The rearrangement links TRBV11-2 to TRBJ2-7; 13 bases match TRBD2. CDR1 and CDR2 from the germline V gene are SGHAT and FQNNGV. V lost 5 bases to trimming and J lost 4 bases; unmatched junction nucleotides: 5. The CDR3 has 15 amino acids. The CDR3 sequence is CASSGGLAGAYEQYF. The CDR3 DNA is TGTGCCAGCAGCGGAGGACTAGCGGGAGCATACGAGCAGTACTTC.

This chain joins TRBV5-1 and TRBJ2-5; 8 bases map to TRBD1. This CDR3 has 15 amino acids. Unmatched junction bases numbered 10, after V lost 4 bases and J lost 5 bases. CDR1 is SGHRS and CDR2 is YFSETQ in the germline V gene. The CDR3 loop is CASSADRANRETQYF. The CDR3 nucleotides read TGCGCCAGCAGCGCGGACAGGGCCAACCGGGAGACCCAGTACTTC.